This T cell receptor beta chain was profiled in a study of cytomegalovirus exposure and HLA in healthy donors. This clone showed up just once. The germline V gene has CDR1 MNHNS and CDR2 SASEGT. The J segment lost 2 bases and the V segment lost 4 bases, leaving 14 bases of the junction unmatched. The CDR3 is 17 residues long. Primers for the PCR totalled 60 Vbeta and 13 Jbeta. Sequencing used immunoSEQ multiplex PCR; TCRdb keeps in-frame clones, though not all of them. The data show about 89,000 clones, under 85% seen once. The rearrangement uses TRBV6-1 and TRBJ2-7; 7 positions agree with TRBD2. Material for sequencing was PBMCs. This clonotype was sampled from a female donor in good health and CMV-seropositive. In DNA form, the CDR3 reads TGTGCCAGCAGTGTCATTTCGGGGAGCGGGGCAACCTACGAGCAGTACTTC. Amino acid sequence: CASSVISGSGATYEQYF.